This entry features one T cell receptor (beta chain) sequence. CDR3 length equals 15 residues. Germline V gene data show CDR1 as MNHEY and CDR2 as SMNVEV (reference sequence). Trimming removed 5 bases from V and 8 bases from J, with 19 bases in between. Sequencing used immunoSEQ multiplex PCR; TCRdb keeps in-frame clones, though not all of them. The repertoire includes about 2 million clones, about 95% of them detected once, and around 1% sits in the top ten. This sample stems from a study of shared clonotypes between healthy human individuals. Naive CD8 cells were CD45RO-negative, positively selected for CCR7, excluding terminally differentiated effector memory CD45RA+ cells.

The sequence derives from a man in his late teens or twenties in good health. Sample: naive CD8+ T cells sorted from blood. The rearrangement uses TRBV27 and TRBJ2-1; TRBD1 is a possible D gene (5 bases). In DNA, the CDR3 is TGTGCCAGCAGTCCCAGAACAGGTCCTGGGGATGAGCAGTTCTTC. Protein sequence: CASSPRTGPGDEQFF.